The T cell receptor beta chain described here comes from a study of response to subunit inactivated influenza vaccine (dated by TCRdb to 2016 to 2019). In the study overall: Deep quantitative T cell receptor repertoire profiling was used in the study to track responses to a trivalent subunit inactivated influenza vaccine.

In regard to this clonotype: What antigen it recognizes has not been identified. The input lacks base qualities; no much larger clone sits a single base away.

Library preparation was by RT-PCR. Sequencing instrument: Illumina HiSeq 2500. TCRdb reworked the public reads: Q25 trimming with fastp, MiXCR clone assembly, productive beta chains retained. Here each entry gathers all rows of one CDR3 protein and keeps the most common genes and DNA. The sample table contains more than 600,000 distinct CDR3 sequences; only one count was recorded for about 18% of them. Jointly, the top ten make up roughly a tenth of the sample. The CDR3, cysteine through phenylalanine, is 16 amino acids long. Only the CDR3 portion is preserved as DNA: 48 bases, with reading frame beginning at the first base. Cut back by 2 bases and 4 bases, the V and J ends lie 14 bases apart. The germline V gene sets CDR1 to SGHVS and CDR2 to FNYEAQ. Here is what the overall study found, with its caveats: According to the authors, only a limited number of new T cells may be recruited by each seasonal influenza vaccination.

Sequencing was performed on PBMCs from blood, taken 4 to 6 days after vaccination. The source is a man between 50 and 59 years old who received an inactivated influenza vaccine. Donor details come from another sample of the same person, matched by shared clones. The receptor chain draws on TRBV7-6 and TRBJ2-2, with an unclear D gene assignment. In nucleotides, the sequence is TGTGCCAGCAGCTTAAGGCCAGCCCCGACCACCGGGGAGCTGTTTTTT. It specifies CASSLRPAPTTGELFF.